This T cell receptor (beta chain) was profiled in a study of cytomegalovirus exposure and HLA in healthy donors. Whole-study results and caveats: The majority of TCR sequences were rare, yet some public TCRs appeared in many donors.

PCR used 60 Vbeta primers and 13 Jbeta primers. Some clones are missing from TCRdb's copy, which holds only in-frame ones; the method was immunoSEQ multiplex PCR. The sample yields 130,000 or so clones, roughly 75% seen once. Germline V CDR1 and CDR2: SNHLY, FYNNEI. V was trimmed by 0 bases and J by 1 base, leaving 9 bases between them. The CDR3 runs to 15 residues. This clone was counted a single time. Its antigen is unidentified. Sequencing was carried out using PBMCs. This receptor was taken from a man aged 30-40 years in good health and CMV-seronegative. This sequence joins TRBV2 and TRBJ1-1; D not resolved. The CDR3 spells CASSEAEGTNTEAFF. CDR3 sequence (DNA): TGTGCCAGCAGTGAAGCTGAGGGAACGAACACTGAAGCTTTCTTT.